This T cell receptor beta chain appears in the sequencing data of a study of T cells in Graves' hyperthyroidism and ophthalmopathy. This clonotype was counted many times. The antigen is unknown. The source material, RNA transcripts, was used to amplify TCR beta CDR3 regions. The HTBI primer set was used in a first-round RT-PCR of the TCR CDR3. TCRdb re-called the multiplex PCR reads through MiXCR, storing one row per CDR3 protein. In the table there are 330,000 or so distinct CDR3 sequences, approximately 18% of which are singletons. Study-wide findings and caveats: Blood samples included most of the expanded thyroid clonotypes exceeding 0.001. A median around 6.4 months before onset, the model predicted ophthalmopathy.

This sample holds PBMCs from 9.5 to 10 ml fresh peripheral blood. The sequence was obtained from a middle-aged man with Graves' ophthalmopathy. The sequencing input was blood.

The DNA of the CDR3 is TGTGCCAGTACACCCGGGCCCTCTAGCGGGACCCTCACAGATACGCAGTATTTT. Translating it yields CASTPGPSSGTLTDTQYF. The chain joins TRBV28 to TRBJ2-3; TRBD2 matches 9 bases. After removal of 9 bases from V and 2 bases from J, the junction contained 18 bases not matched to a gene. CDR1 is MDHEN and CDR2 is SYDVKM in the germline V gene. This CDR3 spans 18 amino acids.